These 21 T cell receptor beta chains share one sample of origin, sequenced in a study of siplizumab effects on memory and regulatory T cells (dated by TCRdb to between 2019 and 2020). Library prep was done by the immunoSEQ multiplex PCR assay. In its TCRdb copy, this immuneACCESS table keeps in-frame sequences only and misses some clones. Where compared with another copy, unresolved V genes explain less than half of these, and the others have no known cause. The table for this sample lists about 110,000 clones; just under 95% of them were counted only once. The ten top clones hold 1% to 1.5% of the sample. The material sequenced was CD4+ T cells sorted from blood. These receptor sequences come from a human donor in good health.

The chain joins TRBV13 to TRBJ2-7, with TRBD2 matching 7 bases. The trim removed 2 bases at V and 6 bases at J, leaving 10 bases unmatched. Germline assignment: CDR1 PRHDT and CDR2 FYEKMQ (reference sequence). The CDR3 runs 15 residues. CDR3 protein: CASSLRSEGGLEQYF. The CDR3, as DNA: TGTGCCAGCAGCTTACGTTCCGAGGGAGGGCTCGAGCAGTACTTC.

The rearrangement uses TRBV23-1 and TRBJ1-5; 8 nucleotides match TRBD1. TRBV23-1 is given ORF status, its function remaining uncertain. The junction had 9 bases not matched to a gene; V was cut back by 0 bases and J by 2 bases. CDR3 length equals 18 residues. The chain's CDR3 is CASSQSPRGRSGNQPQHF. The CDR3 DNA reads as TGCGCCAGCAGTCAATCCCCCAGGGGGCGCAGTGGCAATCAGCCCCAGCATTTT.

The chain recombines TRBV9 with TRBJ2-1, with D uncertain. The CDR3 extends over 13 amino acids. V gave up 4 bases and J gave up 4 bases, with 9 bases separating them. Germline values: CDR1 SGDLS, CDR2 YYNGEE. The CDR3 protein is CASSPWDYNEQFF. CDR3 nucleotide sequence: TGTGCCAGCAGCCCGTGGGATTACAATGAGCAGTTCTTC.

V gene TRBV11-2 combines with J gene TRBJ2-7; D perhaps matches TRBD1 (6 bases). CDR1 is SGHAT and CDR2 is FQNNGV in the germline V gene. Deletions cut 5 bases from V and 7 bases from J, with 15 bases between. This CDR3 region has 13 residues. CDR3 nucleotides: TGTGCCAGCAGCAAATCCACAGGGCTAGAGCAGTACTTC. It encodes CASSKSTGLEQYF. The full variable domain, its missing parts supplied by reference TRBV11-2 and TRBJ2-7, is EAGVAQSPRYKIIEKRQSVAFWCNPISGHATLYWYQQILGQGPKLLIQFQNNGVVDDSQLPKDRFSAERLKGVDSTLKIQPAKLEDSAVYLCASSKSTGLEQYFGPGTRLTVT.

This chain joins TRBV7-2 and TRBJ1-6; D is undetermined. Germline assignment: CDR1 SGHTA and CDR2 FQGNSA. The germline V and J ends were trimmed by 1 base and 11 bases, with 3 bases remaining between them. This CDR3 region has 11 residues. CDR3 sequence reads: CASSLGTPLHF. CDR3 bases: TGTGCCAGCAGCTTAGGCACACCCCTCCACTTT.

V and J are TRBV2 and TRBJ1-2; D unresolved. Germline V gene data show CDR1 as SNHLY and CDR2 as FYNNEI. V lost 6 bases and J lost 1, with 15 bases in between. The length of the CDR3 is 15 residues. The CDR3 loop reads CASRIGRSSNYGYTF. The CDR3 coding sequence is TGTGCCAGCAGAATCGGACGATCTAGTAACTATGGCTACACCTTC. Based on the CDR3 plus reference TRBV2 and TRBJ1-2, the full variable domain is EPEVTQTPSHQVTQMGQEVILRCVPISNHLYFYWYRQILGQKVEFLVSFYNNEISEKSEIFDDQFSVERPDGSNFTLKIRSTKLEDSAMYFCASRIGRSSNYGYTFGSGTRLTVV.

The genes are TRBV12-5 and TRBJ2-3, with D perhaps TRBD2 (6 bases). Per the germline V gene, CDR1 is LGHNT and CDR2 is FRNRAP. Between the trimmed V and J ends, which lost 5 bases and 6 bases, there was a span of 12 bases. The CDR3 contains 13 residues. In DNA, the CDR3 is TGTGCTAGTGGTGTACTCGCGGGGGATACGCAGTATTTT. Translated: CASGVLAGDTQYF.

The table lists this clone with a count of one. V usage is TRBV5-1 and J usage is TRBJ2-2; TRBD2 matches 8 bases. The CDR3 runs to 14 residues. Germline V gives CDR1 SGHRS, CDR2 YFSETQ. The trim removed 5 bases at V and 7 bases at J, leaving 7 bases unmatched. CDR3 DNA: TGCGCCAGCAGGAGCGGGAGTGGGATCGGGGAGCTGTTTTTT. Residues: CASRSGSGIGELFF.

This clone came up once. The chain joins TRBV18 to TRBJ2-7; possibly TRBD2 for D (5 bases). Trimming pared 0 bases from V and 4 bases from J, leaving 7 bases between. This CDR3 comprises 13 residues. In germline, CDR1 is KGHSH, CDR2 LQKENI. This chain's CDR3 is CASSPPPGYEQYF. CDR3 DNA sequence: TGTGCCAGCTCACCACCCCCGGGGTACGAGCAGTACTTC.

The chain carries TRBV18 and TRBJ2-7; 12 nucleotides align to TRBD2. Losses at the gene ends were 5 bases for V and 5 bases for J; bases not matched to a gene: 7. Germline V gene sequence: CDR1 KGHSH, CDR2 LQKENI. CDR3 length equals 15 residues. CDR3 bases: TGTGCCAGCTCAGAGACTAGCGGGAGAGGGAACGAGCAGTACTTC. It translates to CASSETSGRGNEQYF.

This sequence joins TRBV5-1 and TRBJ2-3, with 12 nucleotides matching TRBD2. The ends lost 5 bases at V and 6 bases at J; junction bases unmatched: 10. CDR1 SGHRS and CDR2 YFSETQ come from the germline V gene. CDR3 length: 16 amino acids. For the CDR3, the DNA is TGCGCCAGCAGTACTAGCGGGGGGTTGTCGGGCGATACGCAGTATTTT. Translated: CASSTSGGLSGDTQYF.

The rearrangement links TRBV6-1 to TRBJ2-3; maybe TRBD2 (6 bases). Germline V gene data show CDR1 as MNHNS and CDR2 as SASEGT. The CDR3 spans 14 residues. V dropped 4 bases and J dropped 0 bases, with 8 bases sitting between them. CDR3: CASSGTSSTDTQYF. Here the CDR3 DNA reads TGTGCCAGCAGTGGAACTAGCAGCACAGATACGCAGTATTTT.

Turning to this clone: At one boundary the junction diverges from the germline segment, which might be a read error. V is TRBV5-1 and J is TRBJ1-2, with 8 bases that match TRBD1. The germline V gene encodes CDR1 SGHRS and CDR2 YFSETQ. The CDR3 totals 16 residues. CDR3 loop: CASSLGDRTTNYGHTF. Written as DNA, the CDR3 is TGCGCCAGCAGCTTGGGGGACAGGACGACGAACTATGGCCACACCTTC. Supplemented by reference TRBV5-1 and TRBJ1-2, the full variable domain reads KAGVTQTPRYLIKTRGQQVTLSCSPISGHRSVSWYQQTPGQGLQFLFEYFSETQRNKGNFPGRFSGRQFSNSRSEMNVSTLELGDSALYLCASSLGDRTTNYGHTFGSGTRLTVV.

This sequence joins TRBV27 and TRBJ1-2, with TRBD1 as a possible D gene (5 bases). This CDR3 spans 12 amino acids. V lost 5 bases and J 8 bases, leaving 12 bases between the germline ends. The germline gives CDR1 MNHEY, CDR2 SMNVEV (reference sequence). As DNA, the CDR3 is TGTGCCAGCAGTGCAGACAGATACGGCTACACCTTC. Residues: CASSADRYGYTF.

V gene TRBV20-1 combines with J gene TRBJ2-7, with a possible D match to TRBD2 (5 bases). Germline V gene data show CDR1 as DFQATT and CDR2 as SNEGSKA (reference sequence). V was trimmed by 7 bases and J by 3 bases, leaving 10 bases between them. There are 11 residues in the CDR3. The CDR3 region has the DNA TGCAGTGGGAGGTCTGACTACGAGCAGTACTTC. This translates into CSGRSDYEQYF.

The rearrangement uses TRBV5-1 and TRBJ2-5; 7 bases agree with TRBD2. V shed 4 bases, J shed 4 bases, and the junction held 7 bases outside the gene matches. This CDR3 has 14 residues. CDR1 and CDR2 from the germline V gene are SGHRS and YFSETQ. CDR3 region: CASSNGGTRETQYF. The DNA for the CDR3 is TGCGCCAGCAGCAACGGGGGGACCCGAGAGACCCAGTACTTC.

The V gene is TRBV6-1, the J gene TRBJ2-2; 9 bases map to TRBD2. Germline values: CDR1 MNHNS, CDR2 SASEGT. Trimming took 10 bases from V and 6 from J; bases not matched to a gene: 12. The CDR3 contains 15 residues. The CDR3 coding sequence is TGTGCCATCCTAACGGGGACTAGCTCTTCCGGGGAGCTGTTTTTT. The encoded protein is CAILTGTSSSGELFF.

The rearrangement links TRBV6-1 to TRBJ2-2; the D is unclear. V lost 7 bases, J lost 1 base, and 13 bases lay in between. CDR1 is MNHNS and CDR2 is SASEGT in the germline V gene. The CDR3 sequence is 15 residues long. Here the CDR3 DNA reads TGTGCCAGCAACGGTGGCCGATTGAACACCGGGGAGCTGTTTTTT. Amino acids: CASNGGRLNTGELFF.

This chain joins TRBV19 and TRBJ1-2; no reliable D call. This CDR3 spans 13 amino acids. Deletions cut 7 bases from V and 4 bases from J, with 13 bases between. Germline CDR1 is LNHDA and CDR2 is SQIVND (reference sequence). The CDR3, as DNA: TGTGCCAGTACCTTCGAGGGTTTCTATGGCTACACCTTC. Translating it yields CASTFEGFYGYTF.

The chain carries TRBV4-1 and TRBJ2-7; a possible D gene is TRBD1 (6 bases). From germline, CDR1 is MGHRA and CDR2 YSYEKL. The ends were cut back, 2 bases at V and 3 bases at J, with 20 bases in the middle. The CDR3 covers 17 residues. DNA of the CDR3: TGCGCCAGCAGCCAACAAATGGCAGGGGCGGTGGTCTACGAGCAGTACTTC. Translated: CASSQQMAGAVVYEQYF.

CDR3 residues: CASSSGAHGNTIYF. The CDR3 nucleotides read TGTGCCAGCAGTTCAGGGGCTCACGGAAACACCATATATTTT. This chain connects TRBV6-5 to TRBJ1-3, with a tentative D call TRBD1 (6 bases). Per the germline V gene, CDR1 is MNHEY and CDR2 is SVGAGI. V shed 4 bases and J shed 4 bases, with 11 bases lying between them. The CDR3 has 14 residues.